Listed here are 7 T cell receptor beta chains from one sample, sequenced in a study of blood T cell repertoires in COVID-19. Using immunoSEQ multiplex PCR, the repertoire was profiled, and TCRdb retains in-frame clones only, with some absent. The table includes some 200,000 clones, less than 95% detected once. Input material: peripheral blood. Every receptor here comes from a young man with COVID-19, enrolled during active disease.

The V and J genes are TRBV5-6 and TRBJ1-1, with TRBD1 as a possible D gene (5 bases). The CDR3 loop spans 14 amino acids. V was pared by 2 bases and J by 2 bases, with 10 bases between. CDR1 is SGHDT and CDR2 is YYEEEE in the germline V gene. The CDR3 nucleotides are TGTGCCAGCAGCTTTAAACAGGAAAACACTGAAGCTTTCTTT. This codes for CASSFKQENTEAFF.

The rearrangement links TRBV2 to TRBJ1-2; D might be TRBD1 (5 bases). CDR1 is SNHLY and CDR2 is FYNNEI in the germline V gene. Between the trimmed V and J ends, which lost 5 bases and 8 bases, there was a span of 9 bases. The CDR3 runs 11 residues. The CDR3 spells CASSQGGGYTF. CDR3 nucleotide sequence: TGTGCCAGCAGTCAGGGAGGAGGCTACACCTTC.

J is TRBJ2-3 and V is TRBV3-1 (or the pseudogene TRBV3-2); TRBD2 agrees at 10 bases. V gave up 4 bases and J gave up 4 bases; unmatched junction bases: 8. Germline loops: CDR1 LGHDT, CDR2 YNNKEL (reference sequence). The CDR3 is 16 residues long. CDR3 region: CASSPRLAGLSDTQYF. In nucleotides, the CDR3 is TGTGCCAGCAGCCCGCGACTAGCGGGTTTATCAGATACGCAGTATTTT.

This clone was counted once. The CDR3 sequence: CASSTGSSDNSPLHF. As DNA, the CDR3 is TGTGCCAGTAGTACAGGGTCGTCGGATAATTCACCCCTCCACTTT. The chain recombines TRBV19 with TRBJ1-6; maybe TRBD1 (5 bases). The germline V gene encodes CDR1 LNHDA and CDR2 SQIVND (reference sequence). The ends were cut back, 4 bases at V and 5 bases at J, with 12 bases in the middle. CDR3 size: 15 residues.

The chain couples TRBV11-2 to TRBJ2-7, with D possibly being TRBD2 (6 bases). With 4 bases removed from V and 6 bases from J, the gap between germline ends came to 16 bases. The CDR3 totals 14 residues. The germline CDR1 and CDR2 sequences are SGHAT and FQNNGV. The CDR3 bases are TGTGCCAGCAGCTCCAGCGTTAGCGGCGCCGAGCAGTACTTC. Residues: CASSSSVSGAEQYF. The whole variable domain, remainder taken from reference TRBV11-2 and TRBJ2-7, is EAGVAQSPRYKIIEKRQSVAFWCNPISGHATLYWYQQILGQGPKLLIQFQNNGVVDDSQLPKDRFSAERLKGVDSTLKIQPAKLEDSAVYLCASSSSVSGAEQYFGPGTRLTVT.

The chain is built from TRBV3-1 (or the pseudogene TRBV3-2) and TRBJ2-5; D is unresolved. The germline V and J ends were trimmed by 4 bases and 3 bases, with 9 bases remaining between them. The CDR3 runs to 13 residues. The germline V gene has CDR1 LGHDT and CDR2 YNNKEL (reference sequence). The CDR3 DNA reads TGTGCCAGCAGCCCCTGGTTAGAAGAGACCCAGTACTTC. Residues: CASSPWLEETQYF.

This chain joins TRBV11-2 and TRBJ2-3, with 7 bases that match TRBD2. Trimming removed 4 bases from V and 4 bases from J; junction bases left unmatched: 5. The CDR3 is 14 residues long. CDR1 and CDR2 (germline): SGHAT, FQNNGV. The CDR3, as DNA: TGTGCCAGCAGCTCCACGGGGGGTGCAGATACGCAGTATTTT. Translating it yields CASSSTGGADTQYF.